This passage covers 29 T cell receptor beta chains from one sample sequenced in a study of response to subunit inactivated influenza vaccine. One entry per CDR3 protein, called by TCRdb with MiXCR from the RT-PCR reads. The sample yields 800,000 to 1,000,000 distinct CDR3 sequences, approximately 22% seen once. Material: PBMCs from blood, obtained roughly 5 days after vaccination. Every receptor here comes from a man in his fifties or sixties who received an inactivated influenza vaccine.

The chain links TRBV15 to TRBJ2-5, with 7 bases identical to TRBD2. J lost 5 bases, V lost 1 base, and 10 bases had no gene match. This CDR3 has 16 amino acids. The V gene's germline CDR1 is LNHNV and CDR2 YYDKDF (reference sequence). The CDR3 here is CATSRVGSGGYETQYF. CDR3 nucleotides: TGTGCCACCAGCAGAGTTGGGTCGGGAGGTTACGAGACCCAGTACTTC.

This clonotype was counted many times. This chain joins TRBV20-1 and TRBJ2-1; D might be TRBD2 (6 bases). Trimming stripped 0 bases from V and 1 base from J, with 16 bases between. This CDR3 has 17 residues. CDR1 is DFQATT, CDR2 SNEGSKA, per germline (reference sequence). The CDR3 loop is CSARDPTGAASYNEQFF. The CDR3, as DNA: TGCAGTGCTAGAGATCCAACGGGAGCGGCGTCCTACAATGAGCAGTTCTTC.

The chain combines TRBV20-1 with TRBJ1-5; D unresolved. V gave up 6 bases and J gave up 11 bases, with 26 bases separating them. The CDR3 loop spans 15 amino acids. Per the germline V gene, CDR1 is DFQATT and CDR2 is SNEGSKA (reference sequence). The DNA of the CDR3 is TGCAGTGCATTTTCCCTCGACTCGGGGAAAGGTTCCCAGCATTTT. This codes for CSAFSLDSGKGSQHF.

V is TRBV11-2 and J is TRBJ2-1, with TRBD2 as a possible D gene (6 bases). The V end was cut by 2 bases, the J end by 2 bases, with 19 bases between. The germline V gene has CDR1 SGHAT and CDR2 FQNNGV. This CDR3 contains 18 residues. The CDR3 loop reads CASSLLGSLGRTYNEQFF. The CDR3 DNA follows: TGTGCCAGCAGCTTATTGGGTTCCCTAGGGAGGACCTACAATGAGCAGTTCTTC.

The chain combines TRBV20-1 with TRBJ2-3; tentative D call: TRBD1 (5 bases). Trimming stripped 4 bases from V and 0 bases from J, with 11 bases between. Germline V gene data show CDR1 as DFQATT and CDR2 as SNEGSKA (reference sequence). The CDR3 spans 14 residues. CDR3 amino acids: CSAKQGPSTDTQYF. CDR3 nucleotide sequence: TGCAGTGCTAAGCAGGGCCCTAGCACAGATACGCAGTATTTT.

The chain uses TRBV5-1 and TRBJ2-7; TRBD1 aligns across 12 bases. With 3 bases clipped from V and 3 bases from J, the junction kept 4 bases outside the gene matches. The CDR3 runs 15 residues. Germline lookup yields CDR1 SGHRS and CDR2 YFSETQ. The CDR3 bases are TGCGCCAGCAGCTCCCGGGACAGGGGGCACTACGAGCAGTACTTC. Protein sequence: CASSSRDRGHYEQYF. Combining the CDR3 with reference TRBV5-1 and TRBJ2-7 gives the whole variable domain KAGVTQTPRYLIKTRGQQVTLSCSPISGHRSVSWYQQTPGQGLQFLFEYFSETQRNKGNFPGRFSGRQFSNSRSEMNVSTLELGDSALYLCASSSRDRGHYEQYFGPGTRLTVT.

This clonotype has just a few counts. The chain combines TRBV20-1 with TRBJ2-5; 8 bases are a match to TRBD2. The trim removed 2 bases at V and 1 base at J, leaving 6 bases unmatched. The CDR3 contains 15 residues. Germline V CDR1 and CDR2: DFQATT, SNEGSKA (reference sequence). The CDR3 region has the DNA TGCAGTGCTAGACGGCGGGGGGCCTTCCAAGAGACCCAGTACTTC. It is translated as CSARRRGAFQETQYF.

The chain couples TRBV10-3 to TRBJ2-7; weak D call: TRBD2 (5 bases). There are 12 residues in the CDR3. Trimming took 3 bases from V and 11 from J, leaving 14 bases between them. CDR1 and CDR2 from the germline V gene are ENHRY and SYGVKD. In DNA form, the CDR3 reads TGTGCCATCAGTGACCCGGGCTCGGGGAAGTACTTC. Its protein is CAISDPGSGKYF.

This clonotype occurred a few times. The J gene is TRBJ2-2, the V gene TRBV4-3; possibly TRBD2 for D (5 bases). V was clipped by 0 bases and J by 0 bases, with 11 bases between them. This CDR3 is 17 amino acids long. Germline CDR1 LGHNA, CDR2 YSLEER. CDR3 nucleotide sequence: TGCGCCAGCAGCCAAGAATTTCGGACTTCGAACACCGGGGAGCTGTTTTTT. Translation: CASSQEFRTSNTGELFF.

The J gene is TRBJ2-3, the V gene TRBV21-1. TRBV21-1 counts as a pseudogene. The CDR3 runs to 14 residues. CDR3 nucleotide sequence: TGTGCCAGCAGCAAGGATACGTGCACAGATACGCAGTATTTT. This translates into CASSKDTCTDTQYF.

The chain uses TRBV20-1 and TRBJ1-1; D is perhaps TRBD1 (6 bases). This CDR3 is 14 amino acids long. Per germline, CDR1 DFQATT and CDR2 SNEGSKA (reference sequence). Trimming took off 0 bases at V and 6 bases at J, with 14 bases between the two ends. The CDR3 nucleotides are TGCAGTGCTAGAGACCAGGGGATTTTCGCTGAAGCTTTCTTT. Its protein is CSARDQGIFAEAFF.

The chain carries TRBV10-3 and TRBJ2-7, with D possibly TRBD1 on 5 matching bases. Germline CDR1 is ENHRY and CDR2 is SYGVKD. Between the trimmed V and J ends, which lost 2 bases and 6 bases, there was a span of 14 bases. The CDR3 length is 14 residues. Here the CDR3 DNA reads TGTGCCATCAGTGAGAGGGGAAGACGGGCCGAGCAGTACTTC. This encodes CAISERGRRAEQYF.

In this sample, this clonotype turned up a few times. The J gene is TRBJ2-7, the V gene TRBV7-9; possibly TRBD2 for D (6 bases). The CDR3 extends over 14 amino acids. Germline assignment: CDR1 SEHNR and CDR2 FQNEAQ (reference sequence). V was pared by 3 bases and J by 9 bases, with 18 bases between. CDR3 sequence: CASSFKVTSGVQYF. In DNA, the CDR3 is TGTGCCAGCAGCTTCAAAGTTACCTCGGGGGTGCAGTACTTC.

The CDR3 DNA reads TGTGCCAGCTCACGGGGGACGCAAGAGACCCAGTACTTC. It is translated as CASSRGTQETQYF. The chain recombines TRBV18 with TRBJ2-5; D assignment may be TRBD1 or TRBD2 (5 bases each). CDR3 length: 13 residues. Germline CDR1 and CDR2: KGHSH and LQKENI. Trimming pared 4 bases from V and 2 bases from J, leaving 8 bases between.

This chain links TRBV29-1 with TRBJ2-7; 9 bases align to TRBD1. Per the germline V gene, CDR1 is SQVTM and CDR2 is ANQGSEA. The CDR3 sequence is 12 residues long. Trimming took 6 bases from V and 2 from J; bases not matched to a gene: 2. In nucleotides, the CDR3 is TGCAGCGTCGGGACAGGGACCTACGAGCAGTACTTC. This gives the protein CSVGTGTYEQYF.

This clonotype has only a few counts. The CDR3 nucleotides read TGTGCCAGCAGCGGTTCGGACGGCTACACCTTC. Translation gives CASSGSDGYTF. J is TRBJ1-2 and V is TRBV7-9; no clear D. Trimming took 5 bases from V and 8 from J, leaving 9 bases between them. CDR1 and CDR2 from the germline V gene are SEHNR and FQNEAQ (reference sequence). This CDR3 contains 11 residues.

This clonotype was picked up many times. The chain has TRBV5-5 and TRBJ2-7, with D possibly being TRBD2 (6 bases). The V gene's germline CDR1 is SGHKS and CDR2 YYEKEE (reference sequence). Trimming took 4 bases from V and 4 from J, leaving 15 bases between them. This CDR3 comprises 14 residues. CDR3 residues: CASSPSIGRYEQYF. The CDR3 coding sequence is TGTGCCAGCAGCCCCTCAATAGGGAGGTACGAGCAGTACTTC.

The chain couples TRBV6-1 to TRBJ2-1, with TRBD2 matching 11 bases. Germline V gives CDR1 MNHNS, CDR2 SASEGT. Trimming cost V 6 bases and J 3 bases; bases outside gene matches: 10. The CDR3 is 17 amino acids. This CDR3 is CASRVLAGALNYNEQFF. The CDR3 DNA follows: TGTGCCAGCAGAGTACTAGCGGGGGCACTAAACTACAATGAGCAGTTCTTC.

This clonotype occurred many times. The chain uses TRBV28 and TRBJ2-7; the D call may be TRBD1 or TRBD2 (5 bases each). Germline V CDR1 and CDR2: MDHEN, SYDVKM. The CDR3 has 14 amino acids. V was trimmed by 3 bases and J by 0 bases, leaving 9 bases between them. The CDR3 nucleotides are TGTGCCAGCAGTTTTGGGACCGTCTCCTACGAGCAGTACTTC. Protein: CASSFGTVSYEQYF.

The J gene is TRBJ2-7, the V gene TRBV12-3 or TRBV12-4, with TRBD2 matching over 7 bases. The CDR3 contains 13 residues. The V segment lost 6 bases and the J segment 2 bases; nucleotides outside the gene matches: 4. The CDR3 sequence is CASRAGSPYEQYF. CDR3 nucleotide sequence: TGTGCCAGCAGAGCGGGAAGTCCCTACGAGCAGTACTTC.

This clonotype was counted at least ten times. The CDR3 DNA sequence: TGTGCCAGCAGTTTCGACAGGAATCAGCCCCAGCATTTT. Residues: CASSFDRNQPQHF. The chain carries TRBV12-3 or TRBV12-4 and TRBJ1-5; maybe TRBD1 (6 bases). This CDR3 has 13 residues. Trimming took off 3 bases at V and 4 bases at J, with 7 bases between the two ends.

The sample holds a few counts of this clonotype. V is TRBV5-1 and J is TRBJ2-1, with 12 bases that match TRBD2. Germline V CDR1 and CDR2: SGHRS, YFSETQ. V was clipped by 4 bases and J by 4 bases; unmatched bases: 6. CDR3 length: 16 residues. The CDR3 sequence: CASSTKTSGGYNEQFF. CDR3 nucleotides: TGCGCCAGCAGCACGAAAACTAGCGGGGGGTACAATGAGCAGTTCTTC. Supplemented by reference TRBV5-1 and TRBJ2-1, the full variable domain reads KAGVTQTPRYLIKTRGQQVTLSCSPISGHRSVSWYQQTPGQGLQFLFEYFSETQRNKGNFPGRFSGRQFSNSRSEMNVSTLELGDSALYLCASSTKTSGGYNEQFFGPGTRLTVL.

The chain uses TRBV6-1 and TRBJ2-7; 7 positions match TRBD1. CDR3 size: 14 residues. Trimming took 6 bases from V and 0 from J; bases not matched to a gene: 5. Germline-derived CDR1 and CDR2 are MNHNS and SASEGT. CDR3 residues: CASRRTGLSYEQYF. In nucleotides, the CDR3 is TGTGCCAGCAGGCGGACAGGTCTCTCCTACGAGCAGTACTTC.

The J gene is TRBJ2-1, the V gene TRBV6-1; 7 bases are a match to TRBD2. V lost 6 bases and J lost 9; bases outside the gene matches: 14. The CDR3 totals 15 residues. Germline lookup yields CDR1 MNHNS and CDR2 SASEGT. The CDR3, as DNA: TGTGCCAGCAGGATCGCCGGGGGAGGGATCGGTGAGCAGTTCTTC. It specifies CASRIAGGGIGEQFF.

This clonotype came up a few times. The gene calls are TRBV6-1 and TRBJ2-3; a possible D gene is TRBD2 (6 bases). V dropped 6 bases and J dropped 5 bases, with 18 bases sitting between them. There are 15 residues in the CDR3. Germline V lookup: CDR1 MNHNS, CDR2 SASEGT. The CDR3 nucleotides are TGTGCCAGCAGCCCTGGGGACGGGAGAGTAGATACGCAGTATTTT. Translated, it gives CASSPGDGRVDTQYF.

The chain links TRBV11-2 to TRBJ2-7; D is unresolved. V was shortened by 5 bases and J by 1 base, with 18 bases between the two germline ends. This CDR3 has 16 residues. Germline lookup yields CDR1 SGHAT and CDR2 FQNNGV. The CDR3 nucleotides read TGTGCCAGCAGCCTCCCCGACTGGGTAGGATCCTACGAGCAGTACTTC. This sequence encodes CASSLPDWVGSYEQYF.

The chain combines TRBV6-5 with TRBJ1-1; TRBD1 matches at 8 bases. Germline V gene data show CDR1 as MNHEY and CDR2 as SVGAGI. J gave up 3 bases and V 10 bases, and 4 bases lay outside the gene matches. The CDR3 runs 12 residues. CDR3 sequence reads: CATQGAYTEAFF. Here the CDR3 DNA reads TGTGCCACTCAGGGGGCTTACACTGAAGCTTTCTTT.

This clonotype turned up a few times. The chain couples TRBV4-1 to TRBJ2-1, with TRBD2 matching 10 bases. Germline values: CDR1 MGHRA, CDR2 YSYEKL. CDR3 length: 21 residues. V shed 2 bases, J shed 3 bases, and the junction held 19 bases outside the gene matches. CDR3 nucleotide sequence: TGCGCCAGCAGCCAAACTCCTTGGACTAGCGGAACGTCAAAACACTACAATGAGCAGTTCTTC. This gives the protein CASSQTPWTSGTSKHYNEQFF.

This clonotype occurred a few times. The CDR3 spells CSALKSGRPNNEQFF. For the CDR3, the DNA is TGCAGTGCCCTTAAAAGCGGGAGGCCCAACAATGAGCAGTTCTTC. This chain joins TRBV20-1 and TRBJ2-1; 9 bases fit TRBD2. CDR1 DFQATT and CDR2 SNEGSKA come from the germline V gene (reference sequence). The CDR3 is 15 amino acids. With 6 bases clipped from V and 5 bases from J, the junction kept 11 bases outside the gene matches.